The rows below give T cell receptor beta chains drawn from one sample of a study of memory CD4+ T cells and cytomegalovirus serostatus. Method: immunoSEQ multiplex PCR; TCRdb's copy keeps in-frame clones and lacks some. The repertoire holds about 57,000 clones, less than 85% seen once, with less than 0.95% in the top ten. Sequenced: memory CD4+ T cells from blood. The receptors here all came from an adult in good health and CMV-seronegative. Both conserved end residues are part of each CDR3. Fields, in order: D gene, V gene, J gene, clone size, CDR3 protein, CDR3 DNA. The D gene is left open where the match is weak. Some rows have no size entry. The others give once, few or many, or a class for an expanded clone.

D gene: .
V gene: TRBV4-1
J gene: TRBJ1-5
clone size: .
CDR3 protein: CASSQDGGVGNQPQHF
CDR3 DNA: TGCGCCAGCAGCCAAGACGGGGGGGTAGGCAATCAGCCCCAGCATTTT

D gene: .
V gene: TRBV7-2
J gene: TRBJ2-4
clone size: .
CDR3 protein: CASSLDTGKNIQYF
CDR3 DNA: TGTGCCAGCAGCTTAGATACAGGGAAGAACATTCAGTACTTC

D gene: .
V gene: TRBV7-9
J gene: TRBJ1-2
clone size: .
CDR3 protein: CASSLRTDANYGYTF
CDR3 DNA: TGTGCCAGCAGCTTAAGGACGGACGCTAACTATGGCTACACCTTC

D gene: .
V gene: TRBV7-2
J gene: TRBJ2-7
clone size: .
CDR3 protein: CASSLGDGPYEQYF
CDR3 DNA: TGTGCCAGCAGCTTAGGAGACGGCCCCTACGAGCAGTACTTC

D gene: .
V gene: TRBV5-1
J gene: TRBJ2-2
clone size: .
CDR3 protein: CASSVQGGTGELFF
CDR3 DNA: TGCGCCAGCAGCGTTCAGGGGGGCACCGGGGAGCTGTTTTTT

D gene: .
V gene: TRBV4-1
J gene: TRBJ2-7
clone size: .
CDR3 protein: CASSPRTGFGSYEQYF
CDR3 DNA: TGCGCCAGCAGCCCCCGAACCGGGTTCGGCTCCTACGAGCAGTACTTC

D gene: .
V gene: TRBV7-8
J gene: TRBJ1-1
clone size: few
CDR3 protein: CASSHGGSSNTEAFF
CDR3 DNA: TGTGCCAGCAGCCACGGGGGGTCCTCGAACACTGAAGCTTTCTTT

D gene: .
V gene: TRBV18
J gene: TRBJ1-2
clone size: once
CDR3 protein: CASSPRASSNYGYTF
CDR3 DNA: TGTGCCAGCTCACCACGGGCCAGTTCTAACTATGGCTACACCTTC

D gene: .
V gene: TRBV19
J gene: TRBJ2-4
clone size: .
CDR3 protein: CASSIPGVGLNIQYF
CDR3 DNA: TGTGCCAGTAGTATCCCAGGGGTTGGTTTGAACATTCAGTACTTC

D gene: .
V gene: TRBV2
J gene: TRBJ2-7
clone size: few
CDR3 protein: CASSGRVGQYF
CDR3 DNA: TGTGCCAGCAGTGGGAGGGTTGGGCAGTACTTC

D gene: .
V gene: TRBV15
J gene: TRBJ1-5
clone size: once
CDR3 protein: CATSLRDLNSNQPQHF
CDR3 DNA: TGTGCCACCAGCCTTCGGGACCTGAATAGCAATCAGCCCCAGCATTTT

D gene: TRBD1
V gene: TRBV2
J gene: TRBJ2-2
clone size: .
CDR3 protein: CASRLTGGWTGELFF
CDR3 DNA: TGTGCCAGCAGACTGACAGGGGGATGGACCGGGGAGCTGTTTTTT

D gene: TRBD1
V gene: TRBV6-5
J gene: TRBJ1-4
clone size: .
CDR3 protein: CASSGTVDRMKLFF
CDR3 DNA: TGTGCCAGCAGCGGGACAGTCGACAGGATGAAACTGTTTTTT

D gene: .
V gene: TRBV30
J gene: TRBJ2-2
clone size: .
CDR3 protein: CAWRSRGQSTGELFF
CDR3 DNA: TGTGCCTGGAGGTCCCGGGGACAATCCACCGGGGAGCTGTTTTTT

D gene: .
V gene: TRBV6-6
J gene: TRBJ1-4
clone size: .
CDR3 protein: CASSQRGPTNEKLFF
CDR3 DNA: TGTGCCAGCAGTCAACGGGGGCCCACTAATGAAAAACTGTTTTTT

D gene: .
V gene: TRBV4-1
J gene: TRBJ2-3
clone size: .
CDR3 protein: CASSQEPGPNTDTQYF
CDR3 DNA: TGCGCCAGCAGCCAAGAACCGGGACCCAACACAGATACGCAGTATTTT

D gene: TRBD2
V gene: TRBV6-5
J gene: TRBJ2-7
clone size: .
CDR3 protein: CASRGTSELSEQYF
CDR3 DNA: TGTGCCAGCAGGGGGACTAGCGAATTGAGCGAGCAGTACTTC

D gene: TRBD1
V gene: TRBV9
J gene: TRBJ2-5
clone size: once
CDR3 protein: CASSTGTGYRTLETQYF
CDR3 DNA: TGTGCCAGCAGCACCGGGACAGGGTATCGGACCCTGGAGACCCAGTACTTC

D gene: .
V gene: TRBV5-1
J gene: TRBJ2-2
clone size: .
CDR3 protein: CASSLGESRGELFF
CDR3 DNA: TGCGCCAGCAGCTTGGGGGAATCCAGGGGGGAGCTGTTTTTT

D gene: .
V gene: TRBV2
J gene: TRBJ1-4
clone size: .
CDR3 protein: CASTRHGSANEKLFF
CDR3 DNA: TGTGCCAGCACCAGGCACGGGTCGGCTAATGAAAAACTGTTTTTT

D gene: .
V gene: TRBV5-4
J gene: TRBJ2-2
clone size: .
CDR3 protein: CASSLPDQARTGELFF
CDR3 DNA: TGTGCCAGCAGCCTGCCGGACCAGGCCCGCACCGGGGAGCTGTTTTTT

D gene: .
V gene: TRBV9
J gene: TRBJ1-2
clone size: .
CDR3 protein: CASSVGARGTYGYTF
CDR3 DNA: TGTGCCAGCAGCGTAGGTGCCAGGGGCACCTATGGCTACACCTTC

D gene: TRBD1
V gene: TRBV18
J gene: TRBJ2-7
clone size: .
CDR3 protein: CASSRGQGASYEQYF
CDR3 DNA: TGTGCCAGCTCACGGGGACAGGGGGCGAGTTACGAGCAGTACTTC

D gene: TRBD1
V gene: TRBV5-1
J gene: TRBJ1-1
clone size: .
CDR3 protein: CASSFSAQGASGTEAFF
CDR3 DNA: TGCGCCAGCAGCTTTAGTGCACAGGGGGCGAGTGGGACTGAAGCTTTCTTT

D gene: .
V gene: TRBV19
J gene: TRBJ2-7
clone size: .
CDR3 protein: CASSPTENYEQYF
CDR3 DNA: TGTGCCAGTAGCCCGACAGAAAACTACGAGCAGTACTTC

D gene: .
V gene: TRBV5-1
J gene: TRBJ1-3
clone size: .
CDR3 protein: CASSSGQPGNTIYF
CDR3 DNA: TGCGCCAGCAGCTCTGGACAGCCTGGAAACACCATATATTTT

D gene: TRBD2
V gene: TRBV7-9
J gene: TRBJ2-4
clone size: .
CDR3 protein: CASAGADNIQYF
CDR3 DNA: TGTGCCAGCGCGGGAGCAGATAACATTCAGTACTTC

D gene: TRBD2
V gene: TRBV28
J gene: TRBJ2-7
clone size: .
CDR3 protein: CASSLEGLAGDDEQYF
CDR3 DNA: TGTGCCAGCAGTCTGGAAGGACTAGCGGGAGATGACGAGCAGTACTTC

D gene: .
V gene: TRBV19
J gene: TRBJ1-1
clone size: .
CDR3 protein: CASSIGVGRRTEAFF
CDR3 DNA: TGTGCCAGTAGTATAGGCGTAGGGCGTAGGACTGAAGCTTTCTTT

D gene: .
V gene: TRBV19
J gene: TRBJ2-7
clone size: .
CDR3 protein: CASSPNSLGIYEQYF
CDR3 DNA: TGTGCCAGTAGTCCCAATTCACTAGGAATCTACGAGCAGTACTTC